This TCR beta chain was sequenced in a study of response to subunit inactivated influenza vaccine (dated 2018 in TCRdb). Turning to the overall study: The study used deep quantitative T cell receptor repertoire profiling to track responses to a trivalent subunit inactivated influenza vaccine.

Trimming at the junction amounts to 0 bases on V and 2 bases on J, and the germline ends lie 9 bases apart. Sequences SGHRS (CDR1) and YFSETQ (CDR2) are obtained from the germline V gene. From its cysteine to its phenylalanine, the CDR3 spans 14 amino acids. Only CDR3 DNA remains: 42 bases, in frame from the first base. Library preparation used RT-PCR. Sequenced on an Illumina HiSeq 2500. Through fastp at Q25 and MiXCR, TCRdb rebuilt clones from the public reads, retaining in-frame beta chains. Each CDR3 protein appears once, grouped with its most common genes and DNA. The sample yields hundreds of thousands of distinct CDR3 sequences; roughly 22% were counted once. 9% to 12% of the sample belongs to the ten largest clones. This clonotype was counted many times. Its antigen is currently not known. Base qualities are not provided; no much larger clone lies one nucleotide away. On the study overall, not on this receptor specifically: According to the authors, only a limited number of new T cells may be recruited by each seasonal influenza vaccination.

The source is a man aged 50 to 75 who received an inactivated influenza vaccine. Donor details come from another sample of the same person, matched by shared clones. The sequence is built from TRBV5-1 and TRBJ2-7; no D segment can be confidently identified. This material consisted of PBMCs from blood, taken about 20 months after vaccination. The CDR3: CASSLVGIPYEQYF. The DNA sequence reads TGCGCCAGCAGCTTGGTAGGAATCCCCTACGAGCAGTACTTC.